The next 27 T cell receptor beta chains were all read from a single sample in a study of CD8+ T cells in alopecia areata. It was cDNA, reverse transcribed from extracted RNA, that served as the sequencing template. Assay: immunoSEQ multiplex PCR; the TCRdb copy retains only in-frame clones and omits some. The sample lists about 82,000 clones; about 51% were seen once. Sequencing was performed on NKG2D-high CD8+ T cells sorted from blood. All receptors derive from a human donor with alopecia areata.

The chain employs TRBV4-1 and TRBJ1-2; D is unresolved. This CDR3 spans 13 amino acids. Trimming removed 1 base from V and 7 bases from J, with 10 bases in between. The V gene's germline CDR1 is MGHRA and CDR2 YSYEKL. The CDR3 nucleotides are TGCGCCAGCAGCCAAGTCGGGAAACTTGGCTACACCTTC. Protein product: CASSQVGKLGYTF.

The genes are TRBV5-1 and TRBJ2-2; no clear D gene. With 4 bases removed from V and 6 bases from J, the gap between germline ends came to 4 bases. Germline CDR1 is SGHRS and CDR2 is YFSETQ. This CDR3 has 11 amino acids. The CDR3 here is CASSPPGELFF. DNA of the CDR3: TGCGCCAGCAGCCCGCCCGGGGAGCTGTTTTTT.

This chain uses TRBV27 with TRBJ2-7, with D unclear. Trimming left V 0 bases short and J 2 bases short, with 5 bases between. The CDR3 is made up of 13 amino acids. From germline, CDR1 is MNHEY and CDR2 SMNVEV (reference sequence). This CDR3 is CASSLSEPYEQYF. As DNA, the CDR3 is TGTGCCAGCAGTTTATCGGAACCCTACGAGCAGTACTTC.

The rearrangement uses TRBV29-1 and TRBJ1-1; no firm D call. The CDR3 is 17 amino acids. CDR1 and CDR2 (germline): SQVTM, ANQGSEA. Trimming left V 3 bases short and J 1 base short, with 21 bases between. CDR3 residues: CSVDSVSDPLGNTEAFF. In nucleotides, the CDR3 is TGCAGCGTTGATAGTGTTTCAGATCCCCTGGGGAACACTGAAGCTTTCTTT.

The gene calls are TRBV7-9 and TRBJ2-7; 10 positions agree with TRBD1. Germline V CDR1 and CDR2: SEHNR, FQNEAQ (reference sequence). V lost 0 bases to trimming and J lost 4 bases; unmatched junction nucleotides: 3. This CDR3 spans 15 amino acids. Here the CDR3 reads CASSLARTGGYEQYF. In DNA form, the CDR3 reads TGTGCCAGCAGCTTAGCGCGGACAGGGGGGTACGAGCAGTACTTC.

The chain recombines TRBV27 with TRBJ2-7, with a weak D call TRBD2 (5 bases). V lost 8 bases and J 7 bases, leaving 18 bases between the germline ends. Per the germline V gene, CDR1 is MNHEY and CDR2 is SMNVEV (reference sequence). The CDR3 covers 13 residues. CDR3 residues: CASAPRGLGEQYF. The DNA of the CDR3 is TGTGCCAGCGCCCCCCGGGGTTTGGGGGAGCAGTACTTC.

This clone was observed a few times. This chain joins TRBV29-1 and TRBJ2-7; 10 bases map to TRBD2. The CDR3 runs 14 residues. V shed 7 bases and J 6 bases; nucleotides not matched to a gene: 12. Germline V CDR1 and CDR2: SQVTM, ANQGSEA. CDR3 nucleotides: TGCAGCGCCCTGAGGGCAGCGGGAGGGCCCGAGCAGTACTTC. Translating gives CSALRAAGGPEQYF.

This rearrangement joins TRBV4-1 to TRBJ2-5, with D hard to call. Germline CDR1 reads MGHRA; CDR2 reads YSYEKL. Trimming stripped 4 bases from V and 2 bases from J, with 17 bases between. The CDR3 totals 16 residues. CDR3: CASSPVGAWLQETQYF. The CDR3 DNA is TGCGCCAGCAGCCCCGTTGGAGCTTGGCTGCAAGAGACCCAGTACTTC.

This clone was detected once. The rearrangement joins TRBV4-1 to TRBJ2-7; unclear D gene. The CDR3 spans 14 residues. Germline assignment: CDR1 MGHRA and CDR2 YSYEKL. With 9 bases removed from V and 3 bases from J, the gap between germline ends came to 18 bases. CDR3 nucleotide sequence: TGCGCCAGGAGTCTGGGCGGAATCGGCTACGAGCAGTACTTC. Translating gives CARSLGGIGYEQYF.

The rearrangement joins TRBV7-2 to TRBJ2-5; the match to TRBD2 covers 10 bases. Looked up from germline, CDR1 is SGHTA and CDR2 is FQGNSA. V lost 0 bases, J lost 0 bases, and 13 bases stayed unmatched. CDR3 length: 20 residues. CDR3 in amino acids: CASSLAGGTSDKTYQETQYF. CDR3 bases: TGTGCCAGCAGCTTAGCAGGTGGGACTAGCGACAAGACGTACCAAGAGACCCAGTACTTC.

This clone was seen only a few times. This chain uses TRBV14 with TRBJ2-3; TRBD2 matches 8 bases. The CDR3 consists of 18 residues. The junction had 10 bases not matched to a gene; V was cut back by 0 bases and J by 2 bases. Germline CDR1 reads SGHDN; CDR2 reads FVKESK. As DNA, the CDR3 is TGTGCCAGCAGCCAAGATCAGGTAGCGGGGTCCACCACAGATACGCAGTATTTT. It is translated as CASSQDQVAGSTTDTQYF.

This clone was counted between two and nine times. DNA for the CDR3: TGCGCCAGCAGCCAAGATCCCAGCGGGGGGGCCAAGGTTAATGAGCAGTTCTTC. Its translation: CASSQDPSGGAKVNEQFF. The gene calls are TRBV4-1 and TRBJ2-1; 10 nucleotides agree with TRBD2. V shed 0 bases and J 7 bases; nucleotides not matched to a gene: 12. CDR1 MGHRA and CDR2 YSYEKL come from the germline V gene. CDR3 length: 18 amino acids.

This chain uses TRBV9 with TRBJ2-7, with 8 bases aligning to TRBD2. Losses at the gene ends were 0 bases for V and 5 bases for J; bases not matched to a gene: 7. Germline assignment: CDR1 SGDLS and CDR2 YYNGEE. The length of the CDR3 is 15 residues. The CDR3 DNA follows: TGTGCCAGCAGCGTAGGCGGAGCGGGAGTGAACGAGCAGTACTTC. This sequence encodes CASSVGGAGVNEQYF.

The chain is built from TRBV11-2 and TRBJ2-1; 8 bases line up with TRBD2. This CDR3 spans 15 amino acids. Germline trimming cut 3 bases from V and 5 bases from J; bases unmatched to any gene: 6. Germline V CDR1 and CDR2: SGHAT, FQNNGV. The CDR3 DNA reads TGTGCCAGCAGCTTCGCGTCTAGCGGGCACAATGAGCAGTTCTTC. Protein: CASSFASSGHNEQFF.

The CDR3 loop reads CASSVAGRTTDTQYF. For the CDR3, the DNA is TGCGCCAGCAGCGTGGCAGGGAGGACCACAGATACGCAGTATTTT. The V and J genes are TRBV5-1 and TRBJ2-3, with TRBD2 as a possible D gene (6 bases). Trimming took off 4 bases at V and 2 bases at J, with 14 bases between the two ends. Germline CDR1 is SGHRS and CDR2 is YFSETQ. This CDR3 contains 15 residues. Based on the CDR3 plus reference TRBV5-1 and TRBJ2-3, the full variable domain is KAGVTQTPRYLIKTRGQQVTLSCSPISGHRSVSWYQQTPGQGLQFLFEYFSETQRNKGNFPGRFSGRQFSNSRSEMNVSTLELGDSALYLCASSVAGRTTDTQYFGPGTRLTVL.

The rearrangement links TRBV11-2 to TRBJ1-1; TRBD1 matches 7 bases. This CDR3 spans 12 amino acids. The germline CDR1 and CDR2 sequences are SGHAT and FQNNGV. The ends lost 6 bases at V and 5 bases at J; junction bases unmatched: 3. The CDR3 is CASRATGTEAFF. Here the CDR3 DNA reads TGTGCCAGCAGGGCGACAGGGACTGAAGCTTTCTTT.

The rearrangement links TRBV28 to TRBJ2-7, with a possible D match to TRBD1 (6 bases). The CDR3 consists of 12 residues. In germline, CDR1 is MDHEN, CDR2 SYDVKM. Trimming removed 6 bases at V and 4 bases at J, with 10 bases between. The CDR3 loop is CASRGQNYEQYF. The CDR3 nucleotides read TGTGCCAGCAGAGGACAGAATTACGAGCAGTACTTC.

This chain uses TRBV9 with TRBJ2-1; D unclear. This CDR3 has 15 amino acids. Germline V gene sequence: CDR1 SGDLS, CDR2 YYNGEE. The V end lost 4 bases, the J end lost 0 bases, and 11 bases lay between the germline ends. This CDR3 is CASSPEASSYNEQFF. The DNA of the CDR3 is TGTGCCAGCAGCCCCGAGGCCAGCTCCTACAATGAGCAGTTCTTC.

The V gene is TRBV4-3, the J gene TRBJ2-2; D gene ambiguous. Trimming pared 3 bases from V and 6 bases from J, leaving 5 bases between. This CDR3 comprises 12 residues. Germline CDR1 and CDR2: LGHNA and YSLEER. The CDR3 DNA reads TGCGCCAGCAGCCAGGATTCCGGGGAGCTGTTTTTT. Translating gives CASSQDSGELFF.

This clone was observed a single time. CDR3 in amino acids: CASSWEGKLEQYF. CDR3 coding DNA: TGTGCCAGCAGCTGGGAGGGGAAGCTCGAGCAGTACTTC. This sequence joins TRBV5-4 and TRBJ2-7, with 7 bases lining up with TRBD2. The V and J ends lost 3 bases and 6 bases, in that order; junction bases with no gene match: 6. CDR1 is SGHNT and CDR2 is YYREEE in the germline V gene (reference sequence). The CDR3 runs to 13 residues.

The V and J genes are TRBV4-3 and TRBJ2-1; 7 nucleotides align to TRBD2. Per the germline V gene, CDR1 is LGHNA and CDR2 is YSLEER. CDR3 size: 17 residues. Trimming at V came to 1 base and at J to 6 bases, leaving 12 bases not matched to a gene. CDR3 nucleotide sequence: TGCGCCAGCAGCCAAGTTTCCCGGACTAGGTGGGGCAATGAGCAGTTCTTC. As protein: CASSQVSRTRWGNEQFF.

This clone was counted only a few times. The chain carries TRBV13 and TRBJ2-7; perhaps TRBD1 as D (6 bases). With 3 bases removed from V and 4 bases from J, the gap between germline ends came to 19 bases. This CDR3 spans 16 amino acids. In germline, CDR1 is PRHDT, CDR2 FYEKMQ (reference sequence). The CDR3 bases are TGTGCCAGCAGCTTCACGTACGGGGAAGGGGGTTACGAGCAGTACTTC. This sequence encodes CASSFTYGEGGYEQYF.

This chain connects TRBV14 to TRBJ2-7; a weak D match, TRBD1 (5 bases). V was shortened by 4 bases and J by 3 bases, with 13 bases between the two germline ends. Germline V lookup: CDR1 SGHDN, CDR2 FVKESK. The length of the CDR3 is 14 residues. The CDR3 region has the DNA TGTGCCAGCAGCCCCCCAGGGATGCACTACGAGCAGTACTTC. As protein: CASSPPGMHYEQYF.

The chain has TRBV29-1 and TRBJ2-7, with 7 bases aligning to TRBD1. Germline V CDR1 and CDR2: SQVTM, ANQGSEA. CDR3 length: 14 amino acids. J lost 2 bases, V lost 6 bases, and 10 bases had no gene match. Written as DNA, the CDR3 is TGCAGCGTCGCTAGACAGGGCCAGGCCTACGAGCAGTACTTC. It yields the protein CSVARQGQAYEQYF.

The chain recombines TRBV29-1 with TRBJ2-5, with 10 bases fitting TRBD1. V was pared by 6 bases and J by 3 bases, with 7 bases of the junction left unmatched. From germline, CDR1 is SQVTM and CDR2 ANQGSEA. The CDR3 consists of 14 residues. The DNA for the CDR3 is TGCAGCGTGGCCTGGACAGGGGGGGAAGAGACCCAGTACTTC. Protein: CSVAWTGGEETQYF.

The chain couples TRBV4-3 to TRBJ1-2, with D possibly matching TRBD1 (5 bases). The CDR3 sequence is 15 residues long. V was clipped by 0 bases and J by 5 bases, with 13 bases between them. From germline, CDR1 is LGHNA and CDR2 YSLEER. The DNA for the CDR3 is TGCGCCAGCAGCCAAGATGGGGTCAGGGATTATGGCTACACCTTC. Translating gives CASSQDGVRDYGYTF.

The chain carries TRBV10-1 and TRBJ2-2; no clear D gene. The CDR3 is 13 residues long. In germline, CDR1 is WNHNN, CDR2 SYGVQD (reference sequence). V was trimmed by 0 bases and J by 6 bases, leaving 5 bases between them. In DNA, the CDR3 is TGCGCCAGCAGTGAGTCGTGGGCCGGGGAGCTGTTTTTT. Amino acids: CASSESWAGELFF.